This entry lists 18 T cell receptor beta chains sequenced from one sample in a study of T-cell reconstitution after alpha-beta-depleted transplantation in children (dated by TCRdb to about 2016). The sample's treatment or condition, from its label and the paper: allogeneic hematopoietic cell transplantation with graft depleted of TCRalphabeta T cells and CD19 B cells. To prepare the library, PCR was applied. TCRdb names Illumina HiSeq 2500 as the instrument used. TCR libraries were prepared with molecular barcoding, using unique molecular identifiers to normalize TCRbeta repertoire quantification. TCRdb's own reprocessing of the public reads used fastp at Q25 and MiXCR and kept productive beta chains. Every entry covers one CDR3 protein and lists the most common genes and DNA from its rows. Within this sample are approximately 800,000 distinct CDR3 sequences, with roughly 15% of them counted one time only. Clones ranked in the top ten supply about 4.6% of the sample.

The material was PBMCs, mostly from graft donor cells, obtained 360 days after TCRalphabeta/CD19-depleted stem cell transplant. All receptors derive from a male patient between 5 and 17 years old who had a stem cell transplant for acute lymphoblastic leukemia, so the T cells may come from the graft donor.

The V gene is TRBV7-9, the J gene TRBJ2-1, with unresolved D. With 4 bases removed from V and 6 bases from J, the gap between germline ends came to 16 bases. Germline V CDR1 and CDR2: SEHNR, FQNEAQ (reference sequence). The CDR3 covers 15 residues. The CDR3, as DNA: TGTGCCAGCAGCTCTCCTATTCGGAGTGGCAATGAGCAGTTCTTC. Residues: CASSSPIRSGNEQFF.

This clonotype has a handful of counts. This CDR3 is CSAARLAGYEQYF. DNA for the CDR3: TGCAGTGCTGCGCGACTAGCGGGATACGAGCAGTACTTC. The V gene is TRBV20-1, the J gene TRBJ2-7; 11 bases line up with TRBD2. This CDR3 has 13 amino acids. Looked up from germline, CDR1 is DFQATT and CDR2 is SNEGSKA (reference sequence). V shed 5 bases, J shed 4 bases, and the junction held 4 bases outside the gene matches.

This clonotype was observed a few times. V and J are TRBV7-2 and TRBJ2-5, with 9 bases that match TRBD2. The CDR3 consists of 16 residues. Germline V CDR1 and CDR2: SGHTA, FQGNSA. Germline trimming cut 4 bases from V and 0 bases from J; bases unmatched to any gene: 6. This chain's CDR3 is CASSSQLAGYQETQYF. The DNA for the CDR3 is TGTGCCAGCAGCTCCCAACTAGCGGGCTACCAAGAGACCCAGTACTTC.

The table lists this clonotype with a few counts. The chain has TRBV12-3 or TRBV12-4 and TRBJ1-4; D is undetermined. Deletions cut 10 bases from V and 6 bases from J, with 27 bases between. This CDR3 contains 17 residues. CDR3 coding DNA: TGTGCCACCACAGTCGCAGTCTTTAGGGCCACGTATGAAAAACTGTTTTTT. Translation: CATTVAVFRATYEKLFF.

The chain couples TRBV25-1 to TRBJ1-4, with D unclear. CDR3 size: 17 residues. V lost 4 bases and J lost 1, with 16 bases in between. Germline V CDR1 and CDR2: MGHDK, SYGVNS. CDR3: CASSVMDTAVTNEKLFF. CDR3 DNA: TGTGCCAGCAGTGTAATGGATACCGCGGTAACTAATGAAAAACTGTTTTTT.

This clonotype appeared once. V gene TRBV20-1 combines with J gene TRBJ1-6; TRBD1 aligns across 10 bases. This CDR3 has 15 residues. The trim removed 5 bases at V and 8 bases at J, leaving 9 bases unmatched. Per the germline V gene, CDR1 is DFQATT and CDR2 is SNEGSKA (reference sequence). The CDR3 DNA reads TGCAGTGCTTACCGACCGACAGGGGGCGATTCACCCCTCCACTTT. This gives the protein CSAYRPTGGDSPLHF.

This rearrangement joins TRBV29-1 to TRBJ2-3, with 14 nucleotides matching TRBD2. The CDR3 covers 15 residues. The germline V gene encodes CDR1 SQVTM and CDR2 ANQGSEA. Trimming cost V 4 bases and J 3 bases; bases outside gene matches: 3. The CDR3 region has the DNA TGCAGCGTTGCGGGACTAGCGGGAGAAACAGATACGCAGTATTTT. Protein: CSVAGLAGETDTQYF.

The chain carries TRBV18 and TRBJ2-7, with D possibly being TRBD1 (5 bases). V lost 0 bases, J lost 6 bases, and 27 bases lay in between. CDR3 length equals 19 residues. Germline CDR1 is KGHSH and CDR2 is LQKENI. This CDR3 is CASSPPTMRPPGLGIEQYF. The CDR3 bases are TGTGCCAGCTCACCACCGACCATGAGGCCACCAGGGTTAGGTATCGAGCAGTACTTC.

This clonotype was seen only a few times. CDR3 residues: CASSVGGRRQETQYF. CDR3 in DNA: TGTGCCAGCAGCGTAGGGGGCAGACGCCAAGAGACCCAGTACTTC. The chain recombines TRBV9 with TRBJ2-5, with D possibly being TRBD1 (5 bases). Germline V lookup: CDR1 SGDLS, CDR2 YYNGEE. V was clipped by 0 bases and J by 1 base, with 10 bases between them. CDR3 size: 15 residues.

The CDR3 sequence is CASSLGHLRTTDTQYF. CDR3 in DNA: TGTGCCAGCAGTTTAGGACACCTCAGGACCACAGATACGCAGTATTTT. The chain combines TRBV27 with TRBJ2-3, with a tentative D call TRBD1 (5 bases). V lost 2 bases and J lost 2, with 14 bases in between. Germline lookup yields CDR1 MNHEY and CDR2 SMNVEV (reference sequence). This CDR3 is 16 amino acids long.

The chain combines TRBV5-4 with TRBJ2-1; D perhaps matches TRBD2 (6 bases). The V and J ends lost 0 bases and 2 bases respectively, with 9 bases between them. The CDR3 has 15 residues. CDR1 is SGHNT and CDR2 is YYREEE in the germline V gene (reference sequence). The CDR3 DNA is TGTGCCAGCAGCTTGGGCGGGATCCCCTACAATGAGCAGTTCTTC. Encoded protein: CASSLGGIPYNEQFF.

V and J are TRBV2 and TRBJ1-2; 10 positions agree with TRBD1. Germline values: CDR1 SNHLY, CDR2 FYNNEI. CDR3 length: 17 residues. J lost 2 bases, V lost 8 bases, and 14 bases had no gene match. This CDR3 is CASPIQPGQGRNYGYTF. CDR3 nucleotide sequence: TGTGCCAGCCCTATTCAACCGGGACAGGGGAGGAACTATGGCTACACCTTC.

The table lists this clonotype with many counts. The junction shows a germline mismatch at one end, possibly a read error. The V gene is TRBV5-1, the J gene TRBJ2-7, with D possibly called TRBD1 or TRBD2 (6 bases each). The CDR3 totals 14 residues. Germline V CDR1 and CDR2: SGHRS, YFSETQ. The CDR3 spells CASSPLSRGEKVPF. CDR3 in DNA: TGCGCCAGCAGCCCTCTATCAAGGGGGGAGAAGGTCCCATTC.

V gene TRBV10-2 combines with J gene TRBJ2-7; 8 bases align to TRBD2. This CDR3 is built from 14 residues. The V and J ends lost 6 bases and 4 bases, in that order; junction bases with no gene match: 8. CDR1 is WSHSY and CDR2 is SAAADI in the germline V gene. Here the CDR3 DNA reads TGCGCCAGCAGCTGGACTAGCCGGACTTACGAGCAGTACTTC. This sequence encodes CASSWTSRTYEQYF.

This chain joins TRBV5-1 and TRBJ2-7, with 11 bases aligning to TRBD2. The CDR3 consists of 14 residues. J lost 3 bases, V lost 7 bases, and 6 bases had no gene match. The germline gives CDR1 SGHRS, CDR2 YFSETQ. CDR3 DNA sequence: TGCGCCAGCGGCGTAGCGGGAGGGTTCTACGAGCAGTACTTC. Residues: CASGVAGGFYEQYF.

This clonotype was picked up a small number of times. The genes are TRBV4-1 and TRBJ1-2; D is ambiguous. The CDR3 is 16 amino acids. Trimming stripped 0 bases from V and 5 bases from J, with 16 bases between. Germline V gene data show CDR1 as MGHRA and CDR2 as YSYEKL. CDR3 sequence: CASSQESQAAAYGYTF. Here the CDR3 DNA reads TGCGCCAGCAGCCAAGAGTCCCAAGCGGCAGCGTATGGCTACACCTTC.

V gene TRBV12-3 or TRBV12-4 combines with J gene TRBJ2-7; D call uncertain. The CDR3 has 14 amino acids. V was cut by 7 bases and J by 2 bases, with 15 bases left in between. In DNA, the CDR3 is TGTGCCAGCACCCCAAGCGTCACAGCCTACGAGCAGTACTTC. This codes for CASTPSVTAYEQYF.

In its sample, this clonotype was seen many times. This chain joins TRBV11-2 and TRBJ2-5; the match to TRBD1 covers 8 bases. This CDR3 is built from 14 residues. The germline gives CDR1 SGHAT, CDR2 FQNNGV. V lost 2 bases, J lost 1 base, and 0 bases stayed unmatched. CDR3 DNA sequence: TGTGCCAGCAGCTTAACAGGGGGCCAAGAGACCCAGTACTTC. As protein: CASSLTGGQETQYF.